This T cell receptor (beta chain) is drawn from a study of blood T cell repertoires in COVID-19. Study information: Samples representing acute and convalescent COVID-19 were sourced from the United States, Italy and Spain.

This clone appeared a single time. Clinical histories supplied by participants themselves formed the basis of cohort assignment. This CDR3 is 14 amino acids long. In germline, CDR1 is LNHDA, CDR2 SQIVND (reference sequence). The V and J ends lost 2 bases and 6 bases, in that order; junction bases with no gene match: 2. As handled by the study authors: Quantification of nucleated cells was approximated via reference gene primer amplification. Only in-frame clones appear in the TCRdb table, and some are missing; sequencing was by immunoSEQ multiplex PCR. The DNA gave D and trimming, while V, J and clone size come from that table. The sample has about 150,000 clones; 88% are singletons.

The source of this sequence is a woman under 40 with acute COVID-19. Material: PBMCs or T cells enriched from blood (not recorded which). V gene TRBV19 combines with J gene TRBJ2-2; TRBD1 aligns across 8 bases. CDR3 in amino acids: CASSIQGAAGELFF. CDR3 bases: TGTGCCAGTAGTATACAGGGGGCCGCCGGGGAGCTGTTTTTT.